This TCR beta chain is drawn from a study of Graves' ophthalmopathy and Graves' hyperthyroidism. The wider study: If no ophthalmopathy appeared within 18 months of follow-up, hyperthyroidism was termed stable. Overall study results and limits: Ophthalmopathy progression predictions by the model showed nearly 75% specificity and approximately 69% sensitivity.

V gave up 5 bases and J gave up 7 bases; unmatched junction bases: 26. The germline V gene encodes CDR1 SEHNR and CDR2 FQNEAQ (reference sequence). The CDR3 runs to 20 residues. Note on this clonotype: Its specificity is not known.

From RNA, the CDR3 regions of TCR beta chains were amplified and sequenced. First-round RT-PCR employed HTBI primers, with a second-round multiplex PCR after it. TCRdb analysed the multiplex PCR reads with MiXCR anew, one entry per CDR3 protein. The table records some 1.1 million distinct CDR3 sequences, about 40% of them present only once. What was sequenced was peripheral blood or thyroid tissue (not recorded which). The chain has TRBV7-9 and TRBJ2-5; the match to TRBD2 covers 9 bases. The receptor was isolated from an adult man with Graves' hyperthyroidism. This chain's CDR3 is CASSPLLAGGGLAERGTQYF. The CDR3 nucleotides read TGTGCCAGCAGCCCTCTACTAGCGGGTGGGGGACTAGCCGAGAGGGGGACCCAGTACTTC.